This TCR beta chain was identified during a study of T cell responses to AZD1222 COVID-19 vaccine. J gave up 2 bases and V 1 base, and 2 bases lay outside the gene matches. Germline CDR1 SGHRS, CDR2 YFSETQ. The CDR3 is 15 amino acids. Method: immunoSEQ multiplex PCR; TCRdb's copy keeps in-frame clones and lacks some. The table shows 110,000 to 150,000 clones, with about nine tenths occurring only once. Sample: peripheral blood, taken 28 days after the second AZD1222 dose. The clonotype originates from an adult who received the AZD1222 COVID-19 vaccine. The rearrangement uses TRBV5-1 and TRBJ2-2; TRBD2 matches 7 bases. The CDR3 nucleotides are TGCGCCAGCAGCTTGCCTAGCGGAAACACCGGGGAGCTGTTTTTT. Translation gives CASSLPSGNTGELFF.